This T cell receptor beta chain was profiled in a study of OX40 agonist ivuxolimab in advanced cancers. Overall study context: Patient treatment consisted of intravenous ivuxolimab administration every 2 weeks at 0.01 to 10 mg/kg. Three patients had partial responses: one hepatocellular carcinoma, two cutaneous melanoma. The study, taken as a whole, reports: Circulating CD4+ and CD8+ T cells showed clonal expansion by week 6 at 0.1 to 3.0 mg/kg.

This clone was seen more than once but under ten times. What it binds is unknown. The V gene lost 4 bases and the J gene lost 6 bases, with 4 bases spanning the gap. Germline loops: CDR1 MNHNS, CDR2 SASEGT. CDR3 length: 11 residues. Data came from immunoSEQ multiplex PCR; TCRdb stores just in-frame clones and leaves some out. The data hold 40,000 or so clones, with around 92% observed a single time. This specimen was CD4+ or CD8+ T cells sorted from blood, taken in a trial of the OX40 agonist ivuxolimab. The receptor comes from an adult with an advanced solid tumor such as melanoma, head and neck, liver or kidney cancer. This chain uses TRBV6-1 with TRBJ1-5; D gene ambiguous. The chain's CDR3 is CASSAFQPQHF. Written as DNA, the CDR3 is TGTGCCAGCAGTGCTTTTCAGCCCCAGCATTTT.